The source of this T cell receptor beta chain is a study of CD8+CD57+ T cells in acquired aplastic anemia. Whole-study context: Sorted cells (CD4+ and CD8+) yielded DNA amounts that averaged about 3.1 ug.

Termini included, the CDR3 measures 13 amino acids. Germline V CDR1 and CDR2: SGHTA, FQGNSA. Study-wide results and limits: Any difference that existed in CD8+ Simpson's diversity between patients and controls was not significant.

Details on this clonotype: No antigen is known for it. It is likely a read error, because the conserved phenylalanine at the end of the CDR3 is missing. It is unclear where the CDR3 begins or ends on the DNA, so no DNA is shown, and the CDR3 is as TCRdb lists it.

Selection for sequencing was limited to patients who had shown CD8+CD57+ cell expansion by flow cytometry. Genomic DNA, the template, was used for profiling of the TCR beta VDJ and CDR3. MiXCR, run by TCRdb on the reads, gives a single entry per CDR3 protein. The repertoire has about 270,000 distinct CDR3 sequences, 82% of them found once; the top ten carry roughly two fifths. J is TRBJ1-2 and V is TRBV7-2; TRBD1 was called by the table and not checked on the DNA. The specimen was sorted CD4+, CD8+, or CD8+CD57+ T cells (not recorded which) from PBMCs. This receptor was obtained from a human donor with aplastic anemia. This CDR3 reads CASSNGAGGYTTC.